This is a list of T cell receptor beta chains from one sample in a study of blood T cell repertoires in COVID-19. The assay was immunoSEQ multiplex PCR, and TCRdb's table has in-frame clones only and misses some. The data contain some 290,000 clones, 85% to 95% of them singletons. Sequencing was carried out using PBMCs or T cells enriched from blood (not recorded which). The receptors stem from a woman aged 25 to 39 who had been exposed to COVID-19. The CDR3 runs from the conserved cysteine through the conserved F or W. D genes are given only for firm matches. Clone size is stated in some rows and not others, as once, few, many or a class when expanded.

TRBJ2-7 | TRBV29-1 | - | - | CSGGGSYEQYF | TGCAGCGGAGGAGGGTCCTACGAGCAGTACTTC
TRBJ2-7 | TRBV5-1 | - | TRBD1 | CASSFGDRASEQYF | TGCGCCAGCAGCTTTGGTGACAGGGCGTCCGAGCAGTACTTC
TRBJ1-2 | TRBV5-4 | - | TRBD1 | CASSQTGNNYGYTF | TGTGCCAGCAGCCAGACAGGGAACAACTATGGCTACACCTTC
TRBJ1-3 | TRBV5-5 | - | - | CASSFLGGYGNTIYF | TGTGCCAGCAGCTTTCTGGGGGGGTATGGAAACACCATATATTTT
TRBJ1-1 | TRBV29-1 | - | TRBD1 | CSGRQGLRHAFF | TGCAGCGGTCGACAGGGTTTGAGGCATGCTTTCTTT
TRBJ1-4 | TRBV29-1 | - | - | CSVATRSTNEKLFF | TGCAGCGTTGCCACGAGGTCAACTAATGAAAAACTGTTTTTT
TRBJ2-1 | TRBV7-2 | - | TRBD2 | CASSLGLAGSYNEQFF | TGTGCCAGCAGCTTAGGGCTAGCGGGCTCCTACAATGAGCAGTTCTTC
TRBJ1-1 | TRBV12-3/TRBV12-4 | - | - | CASSNPGNTEAFF | TGTGCCAGCTCTAACCCCGGGAACACTGAAGCTTTCTTT
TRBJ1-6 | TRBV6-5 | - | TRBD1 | CASRTGQGRNSPLHF | TGTGCCAGCAGAACTGGACAGGGCAGGAATTCACCCCTCCACTTT
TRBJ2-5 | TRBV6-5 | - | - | CASSYSGYGAQYF | TGTGCCAGCAGTTACTCCGGGTACGGGGCCCAGTACTTC
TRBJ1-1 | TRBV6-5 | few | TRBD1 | CASSQNRGGGTEAFF | TGTGCCAGCAGTCAAAACAGGGGAGGTGGCACTGAAGCTTTCTTT
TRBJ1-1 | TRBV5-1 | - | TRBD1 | CASSSWTGGNTEAFF | TGCGCCAGCAGCTCATGGACAGGGGGGAACACTGAAGCTTTCTTT
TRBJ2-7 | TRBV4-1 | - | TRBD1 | CASSQSGTGSYEQYF | TGCGCCAGCAGCCAGTCCGGGACAGGGTCCTACGAGCAGTACTTC
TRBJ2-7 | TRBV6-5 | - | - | CASSFFGVTSSYEQYF | TGTGCCAGCAGTTTTTTCGGGGTGACGAGCTCCTACGAGCAGTACTTC
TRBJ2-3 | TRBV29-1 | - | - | CSVAGLGDTQYF | TGCAGCGTTGCGGGGTTGGGAGATACGCAGTATTTT
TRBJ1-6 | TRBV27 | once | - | CASSSPGQLNSPLHF | TGTGCCAGCAGTTCGCCCGGACAACTTAATTCACCCCTCCACTTT
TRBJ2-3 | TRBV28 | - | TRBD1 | CASRATRGQGDTQYF | TGTGCCAGCAGGGCCACTAGGGGGCAGGGAGATACGCAGTATTTT
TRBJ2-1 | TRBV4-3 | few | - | CASSQGRGKEQFF | TGCGCCAGCAGCCAAGGTCGAGGGAAGGAGCAGTTCTTC